The clone carrying this T cell receptor (beta chain) was seen at least ten times. The antigen is undetermined. Blood sampling occurred at first hyperthyroidism diagnosis, ahead of any ophthalmopathy symptoms. The TCR beta CDR3 regions underwent amplification using RNA transcripts as the source. When the TCR CDR3 underwent first-round RT-PCR, the HTBI primer set was used. TCRdb analysed the multiplex PCR reads with MiXCR anew, one entry per CDR3 protein. Of fewer than 450,000 distinct CDR3 sequences in the sample, about 15% were seen once. The data originate from a study of T cells in Graves' hyperthyroidism and ophthalmopathy. The CDR3 totals 15 residues. Germline values: CDR1 MNHEY, CDR2 SMNVEV (reference sequence). Between the trimmed V and J ends, which lost 4 bases and 5 bases, there was a span of 12 bases. The study's findings and limits: A 13 V-J signature model discriminated ophthalmopathy versus stable hyperthyroidism.

The TCR was taken from a woman aged 25 to 39 with Graves' hyperthyroidism that later progressed to Graves' ophthalmopathy. The chain links TRBV27 to TRBJ1-6, with D possibly TRBD1 on 6 matching bases. Sequencing was done on a sample of blood. This chain's CDR3 is CASSYDRPNNSPLHF. In DNA, the CDR3 is TGTGCCAGCAGTTATGACAGGCCAAATAATTCACCCCTCCACTTT.